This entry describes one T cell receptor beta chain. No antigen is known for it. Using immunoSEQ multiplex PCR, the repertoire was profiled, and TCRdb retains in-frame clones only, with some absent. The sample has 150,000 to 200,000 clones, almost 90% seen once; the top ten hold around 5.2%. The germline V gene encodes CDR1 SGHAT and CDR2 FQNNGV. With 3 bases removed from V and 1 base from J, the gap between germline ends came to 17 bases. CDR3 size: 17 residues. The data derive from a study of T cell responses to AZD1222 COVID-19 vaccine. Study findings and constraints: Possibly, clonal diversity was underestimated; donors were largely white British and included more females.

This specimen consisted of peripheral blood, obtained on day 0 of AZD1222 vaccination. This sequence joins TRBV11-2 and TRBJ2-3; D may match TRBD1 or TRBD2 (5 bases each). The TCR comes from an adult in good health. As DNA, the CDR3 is TGTGCCAGCAGCTTCTACGCTCCGGGACGGCGCACAGATACGCAGTATTTT. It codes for CASSFYAPGRRTDTQYF.